This T cell receptor (beta chain) was obtained from a study of T cell responses to AZD1222 COVID-19 vaccine. Regarding the study as a whole: Clonal diversity was possibly underestimated; the donors were predominantly white British and more often female.

About this clone: Its antigen is currently unknown.

Method: immunoSEQ multiplex PCR; TCRdb's copy keeps in-frame clones and lacks some. Of 100,000 to 120,000 clones in the sample, roughly 90% are singletons; the top ten hold around 14%. Sequenced here: peripheral blood, sampled 28 days after the second AZD1222 dose. The sequence was collected from an adult who received the AZD1222 COVID-19 vaccine.

CDR3 nucleotide sequence: TGTGCCAGCAGTGACTCGAAGAGAGGGCAGGGAGGGAGCTCTGGAAACACCATATATTTT. It specifies CASSDSKRGQGGSSGNTIYF. The chain couples TRBV6-4 to TRBJ1-3, with TRBD1 as a possible D gene (5 bases). The V end was cut by 0 bases, the J end by 0 bases, with 21 bases between. The CDR3 is 20 residues long. Germline lookup yields CDR1 MRHNA and CDR2 SNTAGT.